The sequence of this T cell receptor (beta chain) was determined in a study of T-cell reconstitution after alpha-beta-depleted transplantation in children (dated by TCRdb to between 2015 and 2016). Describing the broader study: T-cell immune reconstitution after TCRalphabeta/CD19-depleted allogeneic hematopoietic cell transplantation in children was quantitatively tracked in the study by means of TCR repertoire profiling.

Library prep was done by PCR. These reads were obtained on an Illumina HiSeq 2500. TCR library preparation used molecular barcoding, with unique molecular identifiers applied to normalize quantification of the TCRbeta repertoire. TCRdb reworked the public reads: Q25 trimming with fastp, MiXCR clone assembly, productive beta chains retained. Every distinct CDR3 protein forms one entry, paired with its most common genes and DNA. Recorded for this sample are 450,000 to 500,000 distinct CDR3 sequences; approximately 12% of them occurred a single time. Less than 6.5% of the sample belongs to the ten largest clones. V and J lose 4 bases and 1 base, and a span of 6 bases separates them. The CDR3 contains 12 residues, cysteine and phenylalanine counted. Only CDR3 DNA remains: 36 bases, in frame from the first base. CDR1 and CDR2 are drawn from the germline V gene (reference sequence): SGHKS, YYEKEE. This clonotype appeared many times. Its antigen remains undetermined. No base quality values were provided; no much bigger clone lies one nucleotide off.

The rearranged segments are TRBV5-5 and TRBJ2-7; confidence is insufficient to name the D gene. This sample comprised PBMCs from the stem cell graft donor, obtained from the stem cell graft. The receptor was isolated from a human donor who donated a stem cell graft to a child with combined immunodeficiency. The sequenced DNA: TGTGCCAGCAGCCTGTGGTCCTACGAGCAGTACTTC. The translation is CASSLWSYEQYF.